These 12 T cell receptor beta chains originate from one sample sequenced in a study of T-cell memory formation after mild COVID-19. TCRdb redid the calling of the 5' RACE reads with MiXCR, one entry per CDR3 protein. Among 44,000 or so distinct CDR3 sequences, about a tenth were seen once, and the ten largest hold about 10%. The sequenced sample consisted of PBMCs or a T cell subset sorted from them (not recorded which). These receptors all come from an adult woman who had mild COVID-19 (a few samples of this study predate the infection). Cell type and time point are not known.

The CDR3 loop reads CASRQTGTPVGVLTF. In nucleotides, the CDR3 is TGTGCCAGCAGGCAGACCGGGACGCCGGTGGGCGTCCTGACTTTC. J is TRBJ2-6 and V is TRBV27; D is perhaps TRBD1 or TRBD2 (5 bases each). Germline loops: CDR1 MNHEY, CDR2 SMNVEV (reference sequence). V was shortened by 6 bases and J by 12 bases, with 21 bases between the two germline ends. The CDR3 spans 15 residues.

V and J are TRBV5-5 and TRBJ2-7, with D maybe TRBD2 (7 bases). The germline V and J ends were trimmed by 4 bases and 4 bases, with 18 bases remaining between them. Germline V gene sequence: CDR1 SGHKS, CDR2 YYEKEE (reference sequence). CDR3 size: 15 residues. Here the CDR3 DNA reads TGTGCCAGCAGCCCTCGGCGGGGGCAGTGGTACGAGCAGTACTTC. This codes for CASSPRRGQWYEQYF.

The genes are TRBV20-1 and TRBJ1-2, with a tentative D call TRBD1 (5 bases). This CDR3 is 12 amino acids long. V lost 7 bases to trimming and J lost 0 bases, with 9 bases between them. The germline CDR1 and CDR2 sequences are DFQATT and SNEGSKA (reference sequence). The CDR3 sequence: CSGTGANYGYTF. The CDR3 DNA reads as TGCAGTGGTACGGGGGCTAACTATGGCTACACCTTC.

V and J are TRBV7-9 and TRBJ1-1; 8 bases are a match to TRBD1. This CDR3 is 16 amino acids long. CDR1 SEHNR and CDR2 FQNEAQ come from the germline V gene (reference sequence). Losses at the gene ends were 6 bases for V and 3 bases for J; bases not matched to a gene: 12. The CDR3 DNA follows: TGTGCCAGCAGGCCACCCTCACAGGGGGGCTACACTGAAGCTTTCTTT. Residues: CASRPPSQGGYTEAFF.

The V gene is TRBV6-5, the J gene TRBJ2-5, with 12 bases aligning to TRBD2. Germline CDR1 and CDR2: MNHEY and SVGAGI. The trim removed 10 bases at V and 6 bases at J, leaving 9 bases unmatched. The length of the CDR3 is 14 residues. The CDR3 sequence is CATKLAGGEKTQYF. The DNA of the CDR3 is TGTGCCACCAAACTAGCGGGGGGCGAGAAGACCCAGTACTTC.

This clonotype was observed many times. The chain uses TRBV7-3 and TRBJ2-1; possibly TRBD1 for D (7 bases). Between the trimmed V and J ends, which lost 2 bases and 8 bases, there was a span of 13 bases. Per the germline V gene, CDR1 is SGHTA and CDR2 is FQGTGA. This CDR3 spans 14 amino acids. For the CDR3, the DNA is TGTGCCAGCAGCTTACTCAGGGGGGCGGATGAGCAGTTCTTC. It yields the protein CASSLLRGADEQFF.

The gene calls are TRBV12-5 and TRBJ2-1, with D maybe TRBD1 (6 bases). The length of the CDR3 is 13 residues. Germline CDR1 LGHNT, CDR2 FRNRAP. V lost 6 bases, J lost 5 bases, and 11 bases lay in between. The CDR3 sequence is CASGNTGNNEQFF. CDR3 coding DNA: TGTGCTAGTGGGAATACAGGGAACAATGAGCAGTTCTTC.

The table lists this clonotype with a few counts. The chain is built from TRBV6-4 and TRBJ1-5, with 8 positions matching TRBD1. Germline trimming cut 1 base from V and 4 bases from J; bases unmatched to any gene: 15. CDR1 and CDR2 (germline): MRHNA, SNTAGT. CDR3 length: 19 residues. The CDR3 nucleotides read TGTGCCAGCAGTGACTTGAGTCAGGGGGCGGGCAGGAGTAATCAGCCCCAGCATTTT. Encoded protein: CASSDLSQGAGRSNQPQHF.

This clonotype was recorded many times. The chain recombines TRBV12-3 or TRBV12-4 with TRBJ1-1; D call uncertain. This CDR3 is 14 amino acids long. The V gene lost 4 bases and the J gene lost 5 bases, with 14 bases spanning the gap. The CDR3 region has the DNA TGTGCCAGCAGTTCGGGTCCCGGGCGGACTGAAGCTTTCTTT. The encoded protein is CASSSGPGRTEAFF.

The CDR3 region has the DNA TGTGCCAGCTGGCCAGCGGGGGGGCCTAAAACCGGGGAGCTGTTTTTT. Translation gives CASWPAGGPKTGELFF. V gene TRBV6-6 combines with J gene TRBJ2-2; 10 bases align to TRBD2. The CDR3 has 16 amino acids. The ends lost 8 bases at V and 5 bases at J; junction bases unmatched: 11. CDR1 and CDR2 from the germline V gene are MNHNY and SVGAGI (reference sequence).

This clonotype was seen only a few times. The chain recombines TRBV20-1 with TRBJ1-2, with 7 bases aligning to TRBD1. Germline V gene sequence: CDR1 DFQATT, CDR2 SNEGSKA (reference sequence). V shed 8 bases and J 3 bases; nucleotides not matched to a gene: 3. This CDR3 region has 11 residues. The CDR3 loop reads CSTGTDYGYTF. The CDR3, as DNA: TGCAGTACAGGGACAGACTATGGCTACACCTTC.

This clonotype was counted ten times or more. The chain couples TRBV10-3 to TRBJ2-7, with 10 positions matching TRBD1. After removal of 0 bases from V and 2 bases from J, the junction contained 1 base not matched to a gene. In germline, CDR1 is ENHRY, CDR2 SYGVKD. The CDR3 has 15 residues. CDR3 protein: CAISESGTGAYEQYF. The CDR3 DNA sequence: TGTGCCATCAGTGAGTCCGGGACAGGGGCCTACGAGCAGTACTTC.